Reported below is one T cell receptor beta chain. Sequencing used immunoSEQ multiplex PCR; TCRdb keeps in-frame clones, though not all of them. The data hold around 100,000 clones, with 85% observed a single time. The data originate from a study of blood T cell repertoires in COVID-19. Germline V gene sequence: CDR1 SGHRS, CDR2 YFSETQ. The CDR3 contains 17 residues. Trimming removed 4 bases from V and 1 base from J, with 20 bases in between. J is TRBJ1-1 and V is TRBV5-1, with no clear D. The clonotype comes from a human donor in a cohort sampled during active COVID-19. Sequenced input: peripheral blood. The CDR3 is CASSPMGRGIGNTEAFF. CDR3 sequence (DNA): TGCGCCAGCAGCCCGATGGGTCGGGGTATCGGGAACACTGAAGCTTTCTTT.